A single sample gave rise to the 15 T cell receptor beta chains below, sequenced in a study of graft-versus-host responses after intestinal transplantation. The data were produced by immunoSEQ multiplex PCR, yet TCRdb's version contains in-frame clones alone and is incomplete. The sample gives approximately 16,000 clones, roughly two thirds of which show up once; 7% to 9% is in the top ten. Investigators treated the graft tissue so that it released intraepithelial and lamina propria lymphocytes. The specimen comprised ileum tissue, sampled 650 to 700 days after intestinal transplantation. These TCRs come from a human patient who received an intestinal transplant, so some T cells may come from the graft donor.

The chain uses TRBV6-4 and TRBJ2-1; 11 bases fit TRBD2. CDR3 length: 15 amino acids. The V segment lost 6 bases and the J segment 7 bases; nucleotides outside the gene matches: 8. Germline values: CDR1 MRHNA, CDR2 SNTAGT. CDR3 nucleotide sequence: TGTGCCAGCAGCCCCCTAGCGGGGGGCAGTAATGAGCAGTTCTTC. Protein product: CASSPLAGGSNEQFF.

This clone was picked up a small number of times. The rearrangement links TRBV4-3 to TRBJ1-2; D not certain. The CDR3 has 15 amino acids. CDR1 and CDR2 (germline): LGHNA, YSLEER. The V and J ends lost 4 bases and 0 bases respectively, with 12 bases between them. In nucleotides, the CDR3 is TGCGCCAGCAGCCCGGGCCTAGCAGCTAACTATGGCTACACCTTC. Encoded protein: CASSPGLAANYGYTF.

This chain connects TRBV7-6 to TRBJ2-3; unclear D gene. V lost 5 bases and J lost 3, with 6 bases in between. Germline CDR1 and CDR2: SGHVS and FNYEAQ. CDR3 length: 12 amino acids. The CDR3 reads CASSPYTDTQYF. The CDR3 nucleotides read TGTGCCAGCAGCCCCTATACAGATACGCAGTATTTT.

This clone has just a few counts. The chain is built from TRBV6-5 and TRBJ2-7; 11 positions match TRBD1. With 7 bases clipped from V and 4 bases from J, the junction kept 9 bases outside the gene matches. Per germline, CDR1 MNHEY and CDR2 SVGAGI. The length of the CDR3 is 15 residues. The CDR3 DNA reads TGTGCCAGCACCCTAGGGGGGACAGGGGGGTACGAGCAGTACTTC. Its protein product is CASTLGGTGGYEQYF.

This chain joins TRBV27 and TRBJ2-2, with 13 bases identical to TRBD2. Looked up from germline, CDR1 is MNHEY and CDR2 is SMNVEV (reference sequence). Trimming took 3 bases from V and 0 from J; bases not matched to a gene: 1. CDR3 length equals 17 residues. For the CDR3, the DNA is TGTGCCAGCAGTTTGACTAGCGGGGGGCCGAACACCGGGGAGCTGTTTTTT. This encodes CASSLTSGGPNTGELFF.

The chain employs TRBV4-3 and TRBJ2-7, with 9 bases matching TRBD2. Per germline, CDR1 LGHNA and CDR2 YSLEER. J gave up 6 bases and V 2 bases, and 2 bases lay outside the gene matches. This CDR3 is 13 amino acids long. The CDR3 protein is CASSQWRGGEQYF. The CDR3 nucleotides read TGCGCCAGCAGCCAATGGCGGGGGGGCGAGCAGTACTTC.

The chain employs TRBV7-9 and TRBJ1-2; 9 nucleotides line up with TRBD1. Losses at the gene ends were 7 bases for V and 6 bases for J; bases not matched to a gene: 15. The germline CDR1 and CDR2 sequences are SEHNR and FQNEAQ (reference sequence). The CDR3 length is 16 residues. CDR3 protein: CASTQNAGQGSHGYTF. For the CDR3, the DNA is TGTGCCAGCACTCAAAACGCGGGACAGGGAAGCCATGGCTACACCTTC.

The chain has TRBV6-5 and TRBJ1-4, with TRBD1 identical over 10 bases. This CDR3 comprises 15 residues. The ends lost 1 base at V and 7 bases at J; junction bases unmatched: 3. Germline V lookup: CDR1 MNHEY, CDR2 SVGAGI. The CDR3 DNA reads TGTGCCAGCAGTTACTTAGGGACAGGGGTTGAAAAACTGTTTTTT. Protein product: CASSYLGTGVEKLFF.

On this clone itself: The junction does not match germline at one end; this may be a read error. This rearrangement joins TRBV29-1 to TRBJ2-3; 8 bases fit TRBD2. The CDR3 is 8 amino acids. In germline, CDR1 is SQVTM, CDR2 ANQGSEA. CDR3 bases: TGCAGCGTCGGGAGGGGCCATTTT. Amino acids: CSVGRGHF.

There are a few counts of this clone. CDR3 sequence reads: CASGLSRTSEQFF. In DNA form, the CDR3 reads TGTGCTAGTGGTTTGTCCCGGACTTCGGAGCAGTTCTTC. The chain couples TRBV12-5 to TRBJ2-1; D possibly corresponds to TRBD2 (5 bases). The CDR3 loop spans 13 amino acids. The germline CDR1 and CDR2 sequences are LGHNT and FRNRAP. Trimming removed 2 bases from V and 10 bases from J, with 12 bases in between.

This clone showed up just a few times. The rearrangement uses TRBV15 and TRBJ2-5; 7 nucleotides agree with TRBD2. CDR3 length: 16 residues. V lost 2 bases and J lost 2; bases outside the gene matches: 8. The germline CDR1 and CDR2 sequences are LNHNV and YYDKDF (reference sequence). The CDR3 sequence: CATSRLASGSQETQYF. For the CDR3, the DNA is TGTGCCACCAGCAGACTAGCTAGCGGATCACAAGAGACCCAGTACTTC.

CDR3 sequence reads: CASSLVRGGSTDTQYF. In nucleotides, the CDR3 is TGTGCCAGCAGCTTAGTGCGCGGGGGAAGCACAGATACGCAGTATTTT. J is TRBJ2-3 and V is TRBV7-9; TRBD2 aligns across 7 bases. The CDR3 is made up of 16 amino acids. Germline CDR1 and CDR2: SEHNR and FQNEAQ (reference sequence). V shed 1 base, J shed 0 bases, and the junction held 4 bases outside the gene matches. The complete variable domain, with remaining parts taken from reference TRBV7-9 and TRBJ2-3, reads DTGVSQNPRHKITKRGQNVTFRCDPISEHNRLYWYRQTLGQGPEFLTYFQNEAQLEKSRLLSDRFSAERPKGSFSTLEIQRTEQGDSAMYLCASSLVRGGSTDTQYFGPGTRLTVL.

V gene TRBV20-1 combines with J gene TRBJ1-1; 7 bases are a match to TRBD1. Germline V gene lookup returns CDR1 DFQATT and CDR2 SNEGSKA (reference sequence). The CDR3 has 11 residues. The V and J ends lost 3 bases and 7 bases, in that order; junction bases with no gene match: 2. DNA of the CDR3: TGCAGTGCTAGCCGGGACAGTGAAGCTTTCTTT. Encoded protein: CSASRDSEAFF.

The chain is built from TRBV7-9 and TRBJ2-7, with a possible D match to TRBD2 (5 bases). Germline assignment: CDR1 SEHNR and CDR2 FQNEAQ (reference sequence). This CDR3 spans 13 amino acids. Trimming pared 7 bases from V and 6 bases from J, leaving 16 bases between. CDR3 sequence: CASTPPAGTEQYF. CDR3 coding DNA: TGTGCCAGCACCCCCCCGGCGGGTACCGAGCAGTACTTC.

V and J are TRBV7-8 and TRBJ2-5, with D hard to call. V lost 0 bases and J 7 bases, leaving 12 bases between the germline ends. The CDR3 sequence is 14 residues long. CDR1 is SGHVS, CDR2 FQNEAQ, per germline. This CDR3 is CASSLATERGTQYF. CDR3 coding DNA: TGTGCCAGCAGCTTAGCGACCGAAAGAGGGACCCAGTACTTC.